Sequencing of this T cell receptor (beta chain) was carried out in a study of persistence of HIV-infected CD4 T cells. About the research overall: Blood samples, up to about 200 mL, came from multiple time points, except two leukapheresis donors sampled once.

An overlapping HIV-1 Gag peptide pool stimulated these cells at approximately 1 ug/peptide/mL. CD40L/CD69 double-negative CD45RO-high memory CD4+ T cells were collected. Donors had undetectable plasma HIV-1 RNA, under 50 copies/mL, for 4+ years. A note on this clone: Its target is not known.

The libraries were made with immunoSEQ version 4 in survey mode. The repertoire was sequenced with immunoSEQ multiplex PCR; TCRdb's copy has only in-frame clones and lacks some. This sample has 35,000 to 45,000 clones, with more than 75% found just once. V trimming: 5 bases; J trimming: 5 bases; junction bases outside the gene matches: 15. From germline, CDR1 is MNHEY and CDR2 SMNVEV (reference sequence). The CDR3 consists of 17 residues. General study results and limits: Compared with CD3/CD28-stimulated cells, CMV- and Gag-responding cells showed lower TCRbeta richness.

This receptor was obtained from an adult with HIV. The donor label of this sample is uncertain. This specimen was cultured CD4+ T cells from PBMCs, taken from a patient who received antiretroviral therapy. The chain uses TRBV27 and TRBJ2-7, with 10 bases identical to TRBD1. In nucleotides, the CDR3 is TGTGCCAGCAGTCTACCTGGACAGGGGGACGAACGGAACGAGCAGTACTTC. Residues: CASSLPGQGDERNEQYF.